The TCR beta chain described here comes from a study of post-analysis software for immune sequencing data. On this clonotype itself: Its antigen remains unidentified.

The TCR beta cDNA libraries carried unique molecular identifiers. T cells numbering about 0.85 to 10 million gave rise to a few hundred thousand cDNA molecules. One entry per CDR3 protein, called by TCRdb with MiXCR from the PCR reads. The sample gives hundreds of thousands of distinct CDR3 sequences, around 53% of which show up once; 4.6% is in the top ten. The germline V gene encodes CDR1 PRHDT and CDR2 FYEKMQ (reference sequence). The length of the CDR3 is 15 residues. V gave up 5 bases and J gave up 6 bases; unmatched junction bases: 5. Findings and limits, study-wide: With F measure, samples from one preparation batch clustered together strongly. The normalized Chao1 diversity of multiple sclerosis patients was significantly lower than that of controls. Higher frequency in patients than in controls was seen for a handful of TRBV segments, with TRBV5-6, TRBV5-1 and TRBV20-1 among them.

Source material: blood. V usage is TRBV13 and J usage is TRBJ2-1; 12 positions match TRBD2. This TCR was recovered from a girl aged 10-17 years with multiple sclerosis. The CDR3 DNA sequence: TGTGCCAGCAGCCTAGCGGGAGGGGAGGGCAATGAGCAGTTCTTC. It translates to CASSLAGGEGNEQFF.